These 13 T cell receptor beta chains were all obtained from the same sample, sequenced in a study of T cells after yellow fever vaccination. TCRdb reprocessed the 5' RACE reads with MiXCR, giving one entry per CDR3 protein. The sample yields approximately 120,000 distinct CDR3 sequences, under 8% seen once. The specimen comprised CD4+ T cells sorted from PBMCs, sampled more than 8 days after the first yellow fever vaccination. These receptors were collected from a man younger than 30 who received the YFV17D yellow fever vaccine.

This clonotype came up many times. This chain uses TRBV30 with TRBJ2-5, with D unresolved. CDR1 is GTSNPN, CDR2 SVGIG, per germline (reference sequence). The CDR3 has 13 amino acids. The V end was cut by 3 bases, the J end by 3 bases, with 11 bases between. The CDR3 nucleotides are TGTGCCTGGAGAGGCGCAGCTGAAGAGACCCAGTACTTC. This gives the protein CAWRGAAEETQYF.

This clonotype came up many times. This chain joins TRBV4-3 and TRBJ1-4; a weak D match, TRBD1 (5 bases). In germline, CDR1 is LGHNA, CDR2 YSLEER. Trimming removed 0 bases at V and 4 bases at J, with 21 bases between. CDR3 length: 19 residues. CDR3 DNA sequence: TGCGCCAGCAGCCAAGAAGTTTTAGGCAGGGCCCTTTTTAATGAAAAACTGTTTTTT. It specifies CASSQEVLGRALFNEKLFF.

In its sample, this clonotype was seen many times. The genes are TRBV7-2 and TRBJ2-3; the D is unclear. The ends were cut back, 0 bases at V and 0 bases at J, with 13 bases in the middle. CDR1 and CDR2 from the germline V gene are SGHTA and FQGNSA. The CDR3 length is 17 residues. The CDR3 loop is CASSLAPRSLSTDTQYF. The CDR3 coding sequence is TGTGCCAGCAGCTTAGCCCCCCGGAGTCTTAGCACAGATACGCAGTATTTT. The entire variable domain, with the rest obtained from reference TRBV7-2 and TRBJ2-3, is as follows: GAGVSQSPSNKVTEKGKDVELRCDPISGHTALYWYRQSLGQGLEFLIYFQGNSAPDKSGLPSDRFSAERTGGSVSTLTIQRTQQEDSAVYLCASSLAPRSLSTDTQYFGPGTRLTVL.

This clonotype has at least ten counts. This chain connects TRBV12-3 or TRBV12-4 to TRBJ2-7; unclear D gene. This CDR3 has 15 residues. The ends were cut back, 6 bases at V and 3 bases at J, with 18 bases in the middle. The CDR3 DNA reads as TGTGCCAGCAGCACGAATCTAGGGTGGGGCTACGAGCAGTACTTC. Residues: CASSTNLGWGYEQYF.

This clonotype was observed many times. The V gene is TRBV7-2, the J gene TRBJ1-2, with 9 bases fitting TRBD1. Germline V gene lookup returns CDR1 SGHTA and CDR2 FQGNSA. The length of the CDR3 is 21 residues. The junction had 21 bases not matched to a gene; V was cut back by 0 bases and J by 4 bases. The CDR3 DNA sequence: TGTGCCAGCAGCTTAGCGTTTAAGTTAAAGAGAGGACAGGGGTCAGGCTATGGCTACACCTTC. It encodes CASSLAFKLKRGQGSGYGYTF. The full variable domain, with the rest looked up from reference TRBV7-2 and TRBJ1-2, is GAGVSQSPSNKVTEKGKDVELRCDPISGHTALYWYRQSLGQGLEFLIYFQGNSAPDKSGLPSDRFSAERTGGSVSTLTIQRTQQEDSAVYLCASSLAFKLKRGQGSGYGYTFGSGTRLTVV.

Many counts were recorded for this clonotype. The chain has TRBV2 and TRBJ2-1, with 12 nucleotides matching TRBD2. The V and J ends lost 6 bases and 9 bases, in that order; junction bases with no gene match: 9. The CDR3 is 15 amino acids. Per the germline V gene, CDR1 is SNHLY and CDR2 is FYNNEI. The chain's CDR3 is CASRATSGGPSEQFF. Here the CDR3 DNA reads TGTGCCAGCAGGGCCACTAGCGGGGGGCCCAGTGAGCAGTTCTTC.

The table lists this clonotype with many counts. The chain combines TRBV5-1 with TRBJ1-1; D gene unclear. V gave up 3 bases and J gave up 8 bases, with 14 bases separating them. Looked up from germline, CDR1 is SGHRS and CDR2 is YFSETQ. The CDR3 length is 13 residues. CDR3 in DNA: TGCGCCAGCAGCTATTCAAGACAAGCAGAAGCTTTCTTT. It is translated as CASSYSRQAEAFF.

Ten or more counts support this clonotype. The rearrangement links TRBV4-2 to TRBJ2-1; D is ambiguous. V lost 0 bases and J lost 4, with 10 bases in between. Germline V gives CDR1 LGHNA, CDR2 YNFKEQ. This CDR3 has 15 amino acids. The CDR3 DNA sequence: TGTGCCAGCAGCCAAGATCCCCCCCCTTACAATGAGCAGTTCTTC. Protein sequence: CASSQDPPPYNEQFF.

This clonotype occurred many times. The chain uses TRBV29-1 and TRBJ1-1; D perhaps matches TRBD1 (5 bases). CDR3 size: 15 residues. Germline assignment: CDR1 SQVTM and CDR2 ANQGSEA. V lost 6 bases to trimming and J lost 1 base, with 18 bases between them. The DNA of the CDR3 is TGCAGCGTGTGTCAGGGAAACCCCTCGAACACTGAAGCTTTCTTT. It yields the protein CSVCQGNPSNTEAFF.

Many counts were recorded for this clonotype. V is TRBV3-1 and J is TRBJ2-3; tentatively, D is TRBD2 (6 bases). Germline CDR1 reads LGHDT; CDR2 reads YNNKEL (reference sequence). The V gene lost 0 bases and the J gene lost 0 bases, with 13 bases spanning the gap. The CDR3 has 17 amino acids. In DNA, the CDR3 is TGTGCCAGCAGCCAAGATATTGGGGACTTAAGCACAGATACGCAGTATTTT. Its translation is CASSQDIGDLSTDTQYF.

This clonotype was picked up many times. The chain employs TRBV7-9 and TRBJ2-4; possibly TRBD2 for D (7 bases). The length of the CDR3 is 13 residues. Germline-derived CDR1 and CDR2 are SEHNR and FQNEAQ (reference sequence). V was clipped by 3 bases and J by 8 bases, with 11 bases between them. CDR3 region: CASSFGGRDIQYF. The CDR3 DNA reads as TGTGCCAGCAGCTTCGGGGGGCGAGACATTCAGTACTTC.

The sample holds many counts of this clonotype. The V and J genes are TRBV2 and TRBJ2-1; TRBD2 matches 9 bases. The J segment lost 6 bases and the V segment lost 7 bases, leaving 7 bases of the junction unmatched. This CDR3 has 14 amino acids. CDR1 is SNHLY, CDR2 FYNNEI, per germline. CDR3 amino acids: CASNLAGTGNEQFF. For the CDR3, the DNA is TGTGCCAGCAATCTAGCGGGGACGGGCAATGAGCAGTTCTTC.

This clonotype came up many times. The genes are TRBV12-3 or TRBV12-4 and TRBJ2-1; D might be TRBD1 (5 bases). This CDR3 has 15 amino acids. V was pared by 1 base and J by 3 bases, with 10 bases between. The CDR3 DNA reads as TGTGCCAGCAGTTTAGTCCAAAGGGGCTACAATGAGCAGTTCTTC. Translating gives CASSLVQRGYNEQFF.